This T cell receptor beta chain was identified in a study of beta chain features in type 1 diabetes (dated by TCRdb to the late 2010s). About the study as a whole: No differences in mean age, gender distribution, total cell number or subset yield were found between patients and healthy donors. A total of some 110 million sorted cells were examined across all samples, and the number of cells per subset was strongly correlated with RNA yield. In the study, recently diagnosed type 1 diabetes patients and matched healthy donors were compared on the TCRB repertoires of their sorted circulating CD4+ T cell subsets. Regulatory and stem cell-like memory subsets were isolated from only 8 patients and about eight healthy donors, whereas naive and central memory subsets came from all 30 or so donors. What the authors observed across the whole study: HLA sub-analyses involved small numbers of individuals, so any influence of HLA type on TCRB rearrangement remained unresolved. PCR might favor shorter templates, but patient and control samples were amplified and corrected together, so any skew would affect both groups equally. Because cDNA was sequenced instead of genomic DNA, activated cells with high expression could be over-represented, although the groups did not differ in activation or CD3 levels. In all four CD4+ subsets, TCRB CDR3 length was moderately but significantly shorter in type 1 diabetes patients. At VDJ recombination sites, patients with type 1 diabetes made fewer insertions and deleted more nucleotides, a pattern implying thymic rearrangement abnormalities. Naive, central memory and regulatory TCRB repertoires appeared to be more similar among patients than among healthy donors.

The entire amount of isolated RNA was reverse transcribed using the High Capacity cDNA Reverse Transcription Kit, so the sequenced TCRB transcripts were expressed ones. Deep immunoSEQ sequencing was applied to naive, central memory and regulatory T cell samples, giving an average of about 3.57 million total reads per sample. Sorted cells were lysed in RLT buffer and RNA was extracted with DNase-treated RNeasy Micro or Mini kits, depending on cell number. To prevent cross-contamination, every cell subset was processed on its own, while patient and healthy donor samples were processed together. Using the immunoSEQ multiplex PCR, TCRB sequences were amplified from cDNA into 87-bp fragments spanning the CDR3 region. Sequencing of the amplicons was performed on the Illumina HiSeq platform. In the original analysis: PCR bias was corrected computationally using synthetic template baselines, and reads within Hamming distance 2 were collapsed, with unmergeable singletons discarded. Reads were aligned against IMGT to assign V, D and J genes, CDR3 length and insertions or deletions at six rearrangement sites. Within each subset, clonotype counts were normalized to the number of sorted cells before true diversity and Gini coefficients were calculated with the tcR R package. The overlap coefficient, calculated on TCRB nucleotide sequences, was used to quantify repertoire sharing. TCRdb obtained this table from immuneACCESS and retained in-frame rearrangements with V and J assigned. These tables miss some clones; where compared with another copy, unresolved V genes account for less than half of the shortfall, and the remainder is unexplained. The V and J calls and clone size come from that table; D and trimming were worked out from the DNA. The sample yields some 250,000 clones; about 30% were counted once. More than 3% of the sample lies in the top ten.

Regarding this clone: It lacks a known antigen. No much larger clonotype is one base removed from it; base qualities were not supplied.

Counted from cysteine to phenylalanine, this CDR3 has 11 amino acids. Just the 33-base CDR3 DNA is kept, in frame starting at base 1. At the junction V is shortened by 5 bases and J by 7 bases, with 9 bases in between. The germline V gene (reference sequence) provides CDR1 DFQATT and CDR2 SNEGSKA. Each donor gave one peripheral blood draw, roughly 120 mL on average, collected into heparinised tubes. Using a panel that included CD45RO, CCR7, CD25, CD127, CD95 and CD27, naive, central memory, regulatory and stem cell-like memory CD4+ T cells were sorted on a BD FACSAria II. A purity above 98% was achieved for all sorted populations. PBMCs were isolated immediately by Lymphoprep density gradient centrifugation and stained directly without culture. Samples were stained and sorted in pairs, with one healthy donor and one patient per experiment, so that batch effects were minimized.

Material for sequencing was central memory CD4+ T cells from blood. The sequence derives from a man aged 25 to 40 in good health. The rearranged chain carries TRBV20-1 and TRBJ2-1; the D gene assignment is ambiguous. In nucleotides, the sequence is TGCAGTGCTCGTAACTGGAATGAGCAGTTCTTC. Its translation reads: CSARNWNEQFF.